A single sample is the source of the 28 T cell receptor beta chains below, sequenced in a study of blood T cell repertoires in COVID-19. Method: immunoSEQ multiplex PCR; TCRdb's copy keeps in-frame clones and lacks some. Here the sample spans roughly 280,000 clones, just under 90% being singletons. The sequencing sample was made of PBMCs or T cells enriched from blood (not recorded which). Receptor source: a woman aged 25 to 45 with acute COVID-19.

A word on this clone: At one boundary the junction diverges from the germline segment, which might be a read error. The chain recombines TRBV4-2 with TRBJ1-4; tentatively, D is TRBD1 (6 bases). Germline V lookup: CDR1 LGHNA, CDR2 YNFKEQ. CDR3 length: 17 residues. DNA for the CDR3: TGTGCCAGCAGCCCCCTATTGTCAGGGACAACTGATGAAAAACTGTTTTTT. This translates into CASSPLLSGTTDEKLFF.

J is TRBJ1-1 and V is TRBV7-9; 9 bases line up with TRBD1. V lost 6 bases and J lost 1; bases outside the gene matches: 3. Germline assignment: CDR1 SEHNR and CDR2 FQNEAQ (reference sequence). The CDR3 totals 14 residues. CDR3 coding DNA: TGTGCCAGCAGTTGGACAGGGGAGAACACTGAAGCTTTCTTT. Its translation: CASSWTGENTEAFF.

This clone came up once. The chain carries TRBV3-1 (or the pseudogene TRBV3-2) and TRBJ2-3; a possible D gene is TRBD2 (6 bases). The V gene lost 3 bases and the J gene lost 2 bases, with 9 bases spanning the gap. This CDR3 is built from 14 residues. From germline, CDR1 is LGHDT and CDR2 YNNKEL (reference sequence). CDR3 protein: CASSQGGTTDTQYF. The DNA of the CDR3 is TGTGCCAGCAGCCAGGGCGGGACCACAGATACGCAGTATTTT.

The V gene is TRBV24-1, the J gene TRBJ2-5; 11 bases are a match to TRBD1. V was pared by 4 bases and J by 4 bases, with 7 bases of the junction left unmatched. CDR3 size: 16 residues. Germline V gene data show CDR1 as KGHDR and CDR2 as SFDVKD. CDR3 in DNA: TGTGCCACCAGTGAACCGGGACAGGGGGTTAGAGAGACCCAGTACTTC. This codes for CATSEPGQGVRETQYF.

The chain is built from TRBV7-6 and TRBJ2-7, with 8 positions matching TRBD1. V lost 5 bases to trimming and J lost 3 bases; unmatched junction nucleotides: 6. Germline V CDR1 and CDR2: SGHVS, FNYEAQ. The CDR3 extends over 14 amino acids. The CDR3 sequence is CASSTRTGFYEQYF. The CDR3 nucleotides read TGTGCCAGCAGCACCCGGACAGGGTTCTACGAGCAGTACTTC.

The chain joins TRBV7-3 to TRBJ2-3; TRBD2 aligns across 10 bases. V was clipped by 7 bases and J by 5 bases; unmatched bases: 12. CDR1 and CDR2 (germline): SGHTA, FQGTGA. This CDR3 has 16 amino acids. The CDR3 nucleotides read TGTGCCAGCACCCCGGGCCTAGCGGGAGAAATAGATACGCAGTATTTT. The encoded protein is CASTPGLAGEIDTQYF.

V and J are TRBV29-1 and TRBJ2-7; 9 bases map to TRBD1. Germline loops: CDR1 SQVTM, CDR2 ANQGSEA. The CDR3 runs 13 residues. Trimming took 4 bases from V and 7 from J; bases not matched to a gene: 8. The CDR3: CSVGNRGPPEQYF. The CDR3 DNA is TGCAGCGTTGGGAACAGGGGGCCACCTGAGCAGTACTTC.

In DNA, the CDR3 is TGCGCCAGCAGCGCTGGGGAGGGGCGGGCGGATGAGCAGTTCTTC. Encoded protein: CASSAGEGRADEQFF. This chain uses TRBV5-1 with TRBJ2-1; 7 bases agree with TRBD2. The CDR3 runs 15 residues. Germline CDR1 SGHRS, CDR2 YFSETQ. The ends lost 4 bases at V and 8 bases at J; junction bases unmatched: 12.

V and J are TRBV28 and TRBJ1-5; 7 bases are a match to TRBD1. The CDR3 sequence is 16 residues long. CDR1 and CDR2 (germline): MDHEN, SYDVKM. V trimming: 4 bases; J trimming: 0 bases; junction bases outside the gene matches: 6. CDR3 nucleotides: TGTGCCAGCAGTTCCCCCACAGGGGATAGCAATCAGCCCCAGCATTTT. The encoded protein is CASSSPTGDSNQPQHF.

This rearrangement joins TRBV2 to TRBJ2-1; TRBD2 matches at 7 bases. V was clipped by 2 bases and J by 8 bases; unmatched bases: 9. Germline V gene data show CDR1 as SNHLY and CDR2 as FYNNEI. This CDR3 region has 15 residues. The CDR3 sequence is CASSESGRAFDEQFF. Here the CDR3 DNA reads TGTGCCAGCAGTGAAAGTGGGAGGGCCTTTGATGAGCAGTTCTTC.

CDR3 protein: CASRSTGYNSPLHF. In nucleotides, the CDR3 is TGTGCCAGTAGATCGACAGGGTATAATTCACCCCTCCACTTT. The rearrangement links TRBV19 to TRBJ1-6; 7 nucleotides align to TRBD1. Trimming removed 6 bases from V and 4 bases from J; junction bases left unmatched: 3. Germline V gene lookup returns CDR1 LNHDA and CDR2 SQIVND (reference sequence). The CDR3 has 14 residues.

In DNA, the CDR3 is TGTGCCAGTAGTACGACAGGGGACCTACTCACTGGAAACACCATATATTTT. Its protein product is CASSTTGDLLTGNTIYF. The J gene is TRBJ1-3, the V gene TRBV19; 8 bases line up with TRBD1. After removal of 4 bases from V and 2 bases from J, the junction contained 10 bases not matched to a gene. The germline V gene encodes CDR1 LNHDA and CDR2 SQIVND (reference sequence). The CDR3 covers 17 residues.

V gene TRBV25-1 combines with J gene TRBJ2-7; 9 bases match TRBD1. The CDR3 covers 14 residues. Per the germline V gene, CDR1 is MGHDK and CDR2 is SYGVNS. V lost 4 bases and J lost 5; bases outside the gene matches: 6. Here the CDR3 DNA reads TGTGCCAGCAGTGTAGGACAGGGGCGAAACGAGCAGTACTTC. Amino acids: CASSVGQGRNEQYF.

The chain joins TRBV10-3 to TRBJ2-7; 7 positions match TRBD1. The length of the CDR3 is 14 residues. V shed 6 bases, J shed 0 bases, and the junction held 5 bases outside the gene matches. Germline CDR1 reads ENHRY; CDR2 reads SYGVKD. This CDR3 is CAIRMTGSSYEQYF. The CDR3 region has the DNA TGTGCCATCAGGATGACAGGGTCCTCCTACGAGCAGTACTTC.

This sequence joins TRBV9 and TRBJ2-1, with 9 nucleotides matching TRBD2. The germline V gene has CDR1 SGDLS and CDR2 YYNGEE. The CDR3 covers 16 residues. The ends lost 4 bases at V and 3 bases at J; junction bases unmatched: 8. CDR3 residues: CASSLGGTSLYNEQFF. CDR3 in DNA: TGTGCCAGCAGCCTAGGCGGGACTAGCCTCTACAATGAGCAGTTCTTC.

The CDR3 sequence is CASSFLTSTDTQYF. The CDR3 DNA reads as TGTGCCAGCAGTTTTTTGACTAGCACAGATACGCAGTATTTT. The rearrangement links TRBV28 to TRBJ2-3, with D hard to call. CDR1 is MDHEN and CDR2 is SYDVKM in the germline V gene. CDR3 length: 14 amino acids. Trimming removed 3 bases from V and 0 bases from J, with 7 bases in between.

The V gene is TRBV27, the J gene TRBJ1-1, with D possibly TRBD1 on 5 matching bases. CDR1 and CDR2 (germline): MNHEY, SMNVEV (reference sequence). This CDR3 spans 16 amino acids. Trimming left V 5 bases short and J 2 bases short, with 18 bases between. The CDR3 loop reads CASSTSFGHSNTEAFF. CDR3 nucleotides: TGTGCCAGCAGTACGTCTTTCGGACATAGTAACACTGAAGCTTTCTTT.

Notes on this clone: The same CDR3 is also encoded by other DNA sequences in this sample. This chain links TRBV18 with TRBJ1-5, with a tentative D call TRBD1 (5 bases). This CDR3 has 13 residues. Per the germline V gene, CDR1 is KGHSH and CDR2 is LQKENI. Between the trimmed V and J ends, which lost 2 bases and 4 bases, there was a span of 6 bases. The CDR3 reads CASSPGANQPQHF. CDR3 sequence (DNA): TGTGCCAGCTCACCAGGGGCGAATCAGCCCCAGCATTTT.

V gene TRBV5-1 combines with J gene TRBJ2-5; 11 positions match TRBD2. This CDR3 has 15 amino acids. CDR1 SGHRS and CDR2 YFSETQ come from the germline V gene. The trim removed 0 bases at V and 5 bases at J, leaving 3 bases unmatched. The CDR3 region has the DNA TGCGCCAGCAGCTTGGATGCTAGCGGGAGGGAGACCCAGTACTTC. This translates into CASSLDASGRETQYF.

The genes are TRBV5-1 and TRBJ2-3; 15 nucleotides match TRBD2. This CDR3 contains 16 residues. V lost 4 bases and J lost 5; bases outside the gene matches: 5. Per germline, CDR1 SGHRS and CDR2 YFSETQ. This chain's CDR3 is CASSPGLAGGQDTQYF. In DNA, the CDR3 is TGCGCCAGCAGCCCGGGACTAGCGGGAGGCCAAGATACGCAGTATTTT.

This chain links TRBV4-1 with TRBJ2-5; 10 positions match TRBD2. Germline V gene lookup returns CDR1 MGHRA and CDR2 YSYEKL. The CDR3 has 13 residues. V shed 4 bases and J 4 bases; nucleotides not matched to a gene: 0. This CDR3 is CASSLAGGETQYF. As DNA, the CDR3 is TGCGCCAGCAGCCTAGCGGGAGGAGAGACCCAGTACTTC.

The rearrangement joins TRBV7-2 to TRBJ2-3; D ambiguous. This CDR3 spans 14 amino acids. The ends were cut back, 0 bases at V and 7 bases at J, with 11 bases in the middle. Germline CDR1 and CDR2: SGHTA and FQGNSA. CDR3 coding DNA: TGTGCCAGCAGCTTAGCGGAGACCCCTTATACGCAGTATTTT. Its translation is CASSLAETPYTQYF.

Comments on this clone: The sample contains more than one DNA sequence encoding this CDR3. The rearrangement links TRBV27 to TRBJ1-5, with 7 bases that match TRBD1. CDR1 is MNHEY, CDR2 SMNVEV, per germline (reference sequence). The ends lost 4 bases at V and 4 bases at J; junction bases unmatched: 1. This CDR3 is 13 amino acids long. The CDR3, as DNA: TGTGCCAGCAGTTCAGGGGGTAATCAGCCCCAGCATTTT. Its protein product is CASSSGGNQPQHF.

The chain employs TRBV29-1 and TRBJ2-7; 12 bases map to TRBD2. This CDR3 region has 14 residues. Losses at the gene ends were 7 bases for V and 0 bases for J; bases not matched to a gene: 4. Germline V gene data show CDR1 as SQVTM and CDR2 as ANQGSEA. CDR3 coding DNA: TGCAGCGCGGGGGGACTAGCGGGCTCCTACGAGCAGTACTTC. Its translation: CSAGGLAGSYEQYF.

This rearrangement joins TRBV15 to TRBJ2-2; unclear D gene. This CDR3 contains 12 residues. CDR1 is LNHNV, CDR2 YYDKDF, per germline (reference sequence). V dropped 1 base and J dropped 6 bases, with 3 bases sitting between them. The CDR3 coding sequence is TGTGCCACCAGCAGAGTCGCCGGGGAGCTGTTTTTT. This gives the protein CATSRVAGELFF.

This chain joins TRBV4-1 and TRBJ2-2, with D possibly matching TRBD1 (6 bases). V lost 4 bases, J lost 1 base, and 10 bases lay in between. CDR1 is MGHRA and CDR2 is YSYEKL in the germline V gene. This CDR3 has 15 residues. CDR3 coding DNA: TGCGCCAGCAGCCGATCGACAGGGAACACCGGGGAGCTGTTTTTT. It translates to CASSRSTGNTGELFF.

V and J are TRBV4-2 and TRBJ2-7; 9 positions agree with TRBD2. The V gene's germline CDR1 is LGHNA and CDR2 YNFKEQ. The CDR3 covers 18 residues. J gave up 6 bases and V 3 bases, and 18 bases lay outside the gene matches. The CDR3 sequence: CASSHEGMASGKTREQYF. The CDR3 DNA follows: TGTGCCAGCAGCCACGAAGGCATGGCTAGCGGGAAGACTCGCGAGCAGTACTTC.

The chain has TRBV5-1 and TRBJ2-7, with 9 positions matching TRBD1. After removal of 2 bases from V and 5 bases from J, the junction contained 5 bases not matched to a gene. The CDR3 loop spans 14 amino acids. CDR1 SGHRS and CDR2 YFSETQ come from the germline V gene. The CDR3 loop is CASSFRDRANEQYF. The DNA of the CDR3 is TGCGCCAGCAGCTTCCGGGACAGGGCGAACGAGCAGTACTTC.